This entry lists 27 T cell receptor beta chains sequenced from one sample in a study of T cells after yellow fever vaccination. TCRdb re-derived calls from the 5' RACE reads in MiXCR, one entry per CDR3 protein. The table shows more than 350,000 distinct CDR3 sequences, with 9.5% to 13% occurring only once. The sample in question was PBMCs, obtained on the day of the first yellow fever vaccination. The receptors here all came from a man aged 18 to 30 who received the YFV17D yellow fever vaccine.

This clonotype occurred a few times. The rearrangement joins TRBV4-3 to TRBJ2-2; D gene uncertain. V gave up 9 bases and J gave up 0 bases, with 11 bases separating them. Germline loops: CDR1 LGHNA, CDR2 YSLEER. CDR3 size: 14 residues. CDR3 DNA sequence: TGCGCCAGTAGAAGGGCCCCGAACACCGGGGAGCTGTTTTTT. Encoded protein: CASRRAPNTGELFF.

This chain links TRBV9 with TRBJ1-6; no clear D gene. Germline CDR1 SGDLS, CDR2 YYNGEE. V was shortened by 2 bases and J by 10 bases, with 16 bases between the two germline ends. This CDR3 has 15 amino acids. This chain's CDR3 is CASSVTDTNGSPLHF. CDR3 in DNA: TGTGCCAGCAGCGTGACCGATACTAATGGGTCACCCCTCCACTTT.

The genes are TRBV20-1 and TRBJ1-5, with D possibly TRBD1 on 5 matching bases. Germline CDR1 and CDR2: DFQATT and SNEGSKA (reference sequence). V gave up 2 bases and J gave up 4 bases, with 15 bases separating them. The CDR3 spans 15 residues. CDR3 amino acids: CSARRGMRLNQPQHF. DNA for the CDR3: TGCAGTGCTAGACGGGGGATGCGGCTGAATCAGCCCCAGCATTTT.

Turning to this clonotype: Compared with germline, one end of the junction differs, possibly owing to a read error. The V and J genes are TRBV7-3 and TRBJ1-2; TRBD1 is a possible D gene (6 bases). The CDR3 runs to 15 residues. CDR1 is SGHTA and CDR2 is FQGTGA in the germline V gene. The CDR3 protein is CASSLMRRGTYGSTF. CDR3 sequence (DNA): TGTGCCAGCAGCTTAATGAGGAGGGGGACCTATGGCTCCACCTTC. The full variable domain, completed using reference TRBV7-3 and TRBJ1-2, is GAGVSQTPSNKVTEKGKYVELRCDPISGHTALYWYRQSLGQGPEFLIYFQGTGAADDSGLPNDRFFAVRPEGSVSTLKIQRTERGDSAVYLCASSLMRRGTYGSTFGSGTRLTVV.

This clonotype was counted a few times. The J gene is TRBJ2-1, the V gene TRBV15; a possible D gene is TRBD2 (5 bases). Germline CDR1 LNHNV, CDR2 YYDKDF (reference sequence). This CDR3 is built from 14 residues. V lost 8 bases and J 0 bases, leaving 11 bases between the germline ends. CDR3 DNA sequence: TGTGCCACCTTGCATGAGGGCTCCTACAATGAGCAGTTCTTC. This gives the protein CATLHEGSYNEQFF.

V and J are TRBV20-1 and TRBJ2-5; possibly TRBD2 for D (5 bases). Trimming shortened V by 0 bases and J by 4 bases, and 6 bases separated the two germline ends. In germline, CDR1 is DFQATT, CDR2 SNEGSKA (reference sequence). CDR3 length equals 12 residues. Here the CDR3 DNA reads TGCAGTGCTAGAGACAGCGGAGAGACCCAGTACTTC. It yields the protein CSARDSGETQYF.

The rearrangement joins TRBV12-3 or TRBV12-4 to TRBJ1-5; 10 bases map to TRBD1. Trimming took 8 bases from V and 1 from J; bases not matched to a gene: 2. The CDR3 contains 14 residues. The chain's CDR3 is CASEGQGSNQPQHF. In nucleotides, the CDR3 is TGTGCCAGCGAGGGACAGGGGAGCAATCAGCCCCAGCATTTT.

This clonotype was observed a handful of times. The V and J genes are TRBV11-2 and TRBJ2-3; D possibly corresponds to TRBD2 (7 bases). Germline CDR1 and CDR2: SGHAT and FQNNGV. V lost 8 bases to trimming and J lost 4 bases, with 13 bases between them. This CDR3 comprises 13 residues. CDR3 DNA sequence: TGTGCCAGCGAGGGGGGGGGTGCAGATACGCAGTATTTT. This encodes CASEGGGADTQYF.

V gene TRBV4-1 combines with J gene TRBJ1-5; 7 bases line up with TRBD1. CDR3 length equals 21 residues. Germline-derived CDR1 and CDR2 are MGHRA and YSYEKL. After removal of 3 bases from V and 0 bases from J, the junction contained 20 bases not matched to a gene. The CDR3, as DNA: TGCGCCAGCAGCCAGGACCACGCCTGCAGGGGGGACAGAAATAGCAATCAGCCCCAGCATTTT. It translates to CASSQDHACRGDRNSNQPQHF.

This chain connects TRBV11-2 to TRBJ2-7; TRBD1 agrees at 9 bases. Trimming at V came to 0 bases and at J to 9 bases, leaving 12 bases not matched to a gene. This CDR3 spans 16 amino acids. From germline, CDR1 is SGHAT and CDR2 FQNNGV. CDR3 bases: TGTGCCAGCAGCTTAGATGCCCGGGACAGGGTAGTGGGGCAGTACTTC. Translated: CASSLDARDRVVGQYF.

There are a few counts of this clonotype. The chain joins TRBV4-3 to TRBJ2-4; 7 bases align to TRBD1. Trimming cost V 0 bases and J 5 bases; bases outside gene matches: 1. The CDR3 covers 14 residues. Germline-derived CDR1 and CDR2 are LGHNA and YSLEER. CDR3 sequence reads: CASSQEGTENIQYF. Written as DNA, the CDR3 is TGCGCCAGCAGCCAAGAGGGGACAGAAAACATTCAGTACTTC.

The V gene is TRBV6-4, the J gene TRBJ2-3, with D possibly matching TRBD2 (5 bases). Trimming removed 2 bases at V and 1 base at J, with 10 bases between. From germline, CDR1 is MRHNA and CDR2 SNTAGT. This CDR3 contains 15 residues. The CDR3 loop is CASSDGGWGTDTQYF. The CDR3 DNA is TGTGCCAGCAGTGACGGCGGGTGGGGCACAGATACGCAGTATTTT.

The chain recombines TRBV20-1 with TRBJ2-4, with 7 bases fitting TRBD2. The V gene's germline CDR1 is DFQATT and CDR2 SNEGSKA (reference sequence). The CDR3 runs to 14 residues. V was clipped by 3 bases and J by 8 bases; unmatched bases: 10. CDR3 sequence: CSARKTGGIDIQYF. In nucleotides, the CDR3 is TGCAGTGCTAGGAAGACGGGGGGAATCGACATTCAGTACTTC.

The chain uses TRBV5-5 and TRBJ2-1, with TRBD1 matching over 7 bases. V was clipped by 5 bases and J by 4 bases; unmatched bases: 12. The CDR3 has 16 amino acids. The V gene's germline CDR1 is SGHKS and CDR2 YYEKEE (reference sequence). The chain's CDR3 is CASSWTGQTLYNEQFF. In nucleotides, the CDR3 is TGTGCCAGCAGTTGGACGGGACAGACGTTATACAATGAGCAGTTCTTC.

This clonotype was seen more than once but under ten times. This rearrangement joins TRBV12-3 or TRBV12-4 to TRBJ2-3; the D gene is possibly TRBD1 (6 bases). This CDR3 comprises 16 residues. The ends were cut back, 2 bases at V and 5 bases at J, with 17 bases in the middle. The CDR3 sequence: CASSLMDSPSGDTQYF. CDR3 DNA: TGTGCCAGCAGTTTAATGGACAGCCCGTCGGGAGATACGCAGTATTTT.

This clonotype was counted between two and nine times. J is TRBJ2-1 and V is TRBV7-2, with a possible D match to TRBD1 (5 bases). Germline CDR1 is SGHTA and CDR2 is FQGNSA. The CDR3 is made up of 15 amino acids. V lost 3 bases to trimming and J lost 6 bases, with 15 bases between them. The DNA of the CDR3 is TGTGCCAGCAGCTTCACAGGATCCGGTCGCAATGAGCAGTTCTTC. Translation gives CASSFTGSGRNEQFF.

The chain combines TRBV7-2 with TRBJ2-4; 9 positions agree with TRBD2. Germline CDR1 reads SGHTA; CDR2 reads FQGNSA. The CDR3 sequence is 14 residues long. After removal of 5 bases from V and 8 bases from J, the junction contained 7 bases not matched to a gene. This CDR3 reads CASSRAPSGDIQYF. CDR3 DNA: TGTGCCAGCAGCCGGGCCCCTAGCGGGGACATTCAGTACTTC.

This chain uses TRBV20-1 with TRBJ2-2; the D is unclear. CDR1 is DFQATT, CDR2 SNEGSKA, per germline (reference sequence). Trimming pared 3 bases from V and 7 bases from J, leaving 9 bases between. The CDR3 length is 12 residues. The CDR3 sequence: CSASPWGGELFF. For the CDR3, the DNA is TGCAGTGCTAGTCCGTGGGGCGGGGAGCTGTTTTTT.

This clonotype has just a few counts. The rearrangement links TRBV21-1 to TRBJ2-7. TRBV21-1 is a recognized pseudogene. This CDR3 contains 15 residues. CDR3 protein: CASSKARRGSYEQYF. Here the CDR3 DNA reads TGTGCCAGCAGCAAAGCGCGGCGGGGCTCCTACGAGCAGTACTTC.

In its sample, this clonotype was seen a few times. V usage is TRBV7-3 and J usage is TRBJ2-3; D is perhaps TRBD1 (6 bases). The ends were cut back, 1 base at V and 1 base at J, with 6 bases in the middle. The CDR3 sequence is 14 residues long. CDR1 and CDR2 (germline): SGHTA, FQGTGA. CDR3 region: CASSLRTGTDTQYF. The CDR3 region has the DNA TGTGCCAGCAGCTTAAGGACAGGCACAGATACGCAGTATTTT. Full variable domain (outside the CDR3, taken from reference TRBV7-3 and TRBJ2-3): GAGVSQTPSNKVTEKGKYVELRCDPISGHTALYWYRQSLGQGPEFLIYFQGTGAADDSGLPNDRFFAVRPEGSVSTLKIQRTERGDSAVYLCASSLRTGTDTQYFGPGTRLTVL.

The chain recombines TRBV12-3 or TRBV12-4 with TRBJ2-1; no clear D gene. Trimming took off 3 bases at V and 8 bases at J, with 5 bases between the two ends. The CDR3 consists of 11 residues. CDR3 residues: CASSFIDEQFF. In nucleotides, the CDR3 is TGTGCCAGCAGTTTTATTGATGAGCAGTTCTTC.

The genes are TRBV3-1 and TRBJ1-5; the D gene is possibly TRBD1 (5 bases). The CDR3 totals 18 residues. V was pared by 0 bases and J by 0 bases, with 15 bases between. Germline CDR1 and CDR2: LGHDT and YNNKEL (reference sequence). Here the CDR3 DNA reads TGTGCCAGCAGCCAAGACCCCCCGGGGACCTATAGCAATCAGCCCCAGCATTTT. This translates into CASSQDPPGTYSNQPQHF.

This clonotype has only a few counts. The chain joins TRBV24-1 to TRBJ2-1; 7 nucleotides line up with TRBD2. Per the germline V gene, CDR1 is KGHDR and CDR2 is SFDVKD. The trim removed 5 bases at V and 1 base at J, leaving 1 base unmatched. CDR3 length: 14 residues. CDR3 residues: CATSGGGSYNEQFF. The CDR3 nucleotides are TGTGCCACCAGTGGGGGGGGTTCCTACAATGAGCAGTTCTTC.

This clonotype was observed a single time. The chain recombines TRBV12-3 or TRBV12-4 with TRBJ1-5; D gene unclear. The CDR3 runs to 14 residues. With 3 bases removed from V and 7 bases from J, the gap between germline ends came to 13 bases. The CDR3 reads CASSLTGRWQPQHF. The CDR3 DNA reads as TGTGCCAGCAGTTTGACCGGTCGATGGCAGCCCCAGCATTTT.

A word on this clonotype: This may be a read error: a much more frequent sequence differs by one nucleotide. V usage is TRBV2 and J usage is TRBJ2-1; TRBD2 matches 14 bases. Germline trimming cut 7 bases from V and 3 bases from J; bases unmatched to any gene: 8. Germline values: CDR1 SNHLY, CDR2 FYNNEI. This CDR3 region has 17 residues. The CDR3: CASKRGLAGAIYNEQFF. CDR3 coding DNA: TGTGCCAGCAAGAGGGGACTAGCGGGGGCCATCTACAATGAGCAGTTCTTC.

Ten or more counts support this clonotype. The V call is TRBV29-1, the J call TRBJ2-7, with 7 bases identical to TRBD1. Unmatched junction bases numbered 2, after V lost 4 bases and J lost 2 bases. The CDR3 is 12 residues long. Germline CDR1 and CDR2: SQVTM and ANQGSEA. CDR3 coding DNA: TGCAGCGTTGTGGGGACAGCCTACGAGCAGTACTTC. It yields the protein CSVVGTAYEQYF.

J is TRBJ1-2 and V is TRBV7-9; TRBD1 is a possible D gene (5 bases). Between the trimmed V and J ends, which lost 6 bases and 6 bases, there was a span of 20 bases. CDR1 and CDR2 from the germline V gene are SEHNR and FQNEAQ (reference sequence). This CDR3 contains 15 residues. The CDR3, as DNA: TGTGCCAGCAGGCCAGGAGGGGAGTCTAGTCATGGCTACACCTTC. Translated: CASRPGGESSHGYTF.